The 28 T cell receptor beta chains given below trace back to one sample, sequenced in a study of shared clonotypes between healthy human individuals. Measured with immunoSEQ multiplex PCR; TCRdb has only the in-frame clones, and not every one. The data contain approximately 1.5 million clones, about 98.5% of them singletons. Sequencing was performed on naive CD4+ T cells sorted from blood. This sample's subset: CD45RA+ positively selected. The source of these receptors is a young man in good health.

This chain uses TRBV19 with TRBJ2-7; maybe TRBD2 (5 bases). In germline, CDR1 is LNHDA, CDR2 SQIVND (reference sequence). V was clipped by 6 bases and J by 5 bases, with 17 bases between them. CDR3 length equals 14 residues. CDR3: CASRHLGSGNEQYF. The CDR3 DNA follows: TGTGCCAGTAGACACCTGGGGTCGGGGAACGAGCAGTACTTC. Drawing the rest from reference TRBV19 and TRBJ2-7, the complete variable domain is DGGITQSPKYLFRKEGQNVTLSCEQNLNHDAMYWYRQDPGQGLRLIYYSQIVNDFQKGDIAEGYSVSREKKESFPLTVTSAQKNPTAFYLCASRHLGSGNEQYFGPGTRLTVT.

This chain uses TRBV6-1 with TRBJ2-1; D tentatively reads TRBD1 or TRBD2 (5 bases each). This CDR3 is 13 amino acids long. CDR1 is MNHNS and CDR2 is SASEGT in the germline V gene. The V end lost 6 bases, the J end lost 6 bases, and 12 bases lay between the germline ends. The CDR3 sequence: CASSGHAGNEQFF. The CDR3 DNA sequence: TGTGCCAGCAGCGGACATGCGGGCAATGAGCAGTTCTTC.

The chain combines TRBV7-9 with TRBJ1-1, with a tentative D call TRBD1 (5 bases). The CDR3 is made up of 17 amino acids. Trimming took 4 bases from V and 0 from J, leaving 18 bases between them. Germline V lookup: CDR1 SEHNR, CDR2 FQNEAQ (reference sequence). CDR3 DNA sequence: TGTGCCAGCAGCTGGGCCAGGACAACGACGATGAACACTGAAGCTTTCTTT. It codes for CASSWARTTTMNTEAFF.

The chain employs TRBV27 and TRBJ1-1, with D hard to call. Per the germline V gene, CDR1 is MNHEY and CDR2 is SMNVEV (reference sequence). With 3 bases removed from V and 5 bases from J, the gap between germline ends came to 13 bases. The CDR3 extends over 14 amino acids. CDR3 residues: CASSFSLTRTEAFF. The CDR3 nucleotides read TGTGCCAGCAGTTTCTCCCTGACGCGGACTGAAGCTTTCTTT.

Comment on this clone: The identical CDR3 is also encoded by other nucleotide sequences in the sample. The genes are TRBV5-1 and TRBJ2-5, with 8 bases identical to TRBD1. The CDR3 length is 14 residues. V dropped 5 bases and J dropped 1; count of bases not matched to a gene: 4. Germline values: CDR1 SGHRS, CDR2 YFSETQ. The CDR3 sequence is CASSSGTGQETQYF. The CDR3 DNA sequence: TGCGCCAGCAGTAGTGGGACAGGCCAAGAGACCCAGTACTTC.

CDR3 bases: TGCGCCAGCAGAGAGCCAGGGGACAATGAGCAGTTCTTC. It encodes CASREPGDNEQFF. The chain links TRBV5-1 to TRBJ2-1; possibly TRBD1 for D (6 bases). CDR3 length equals 13 residues. Germline V gene sequence: CDR1 SGHRS, CDR2 YFSETQ. The ends were cut back, 5 bases at V and 5 bases at J, with 11 bases in the middle.

The CDR3 here is CASSPATGRTEAFF. DNA for the CDR3: TGCGCCAGCAGCCCCGCGACAGGGCGAACTGAAGCTTTCTTT. The V and J genes are TRBV4-1 and TRBJ1-1, with 7 bases fitting TRBD1. This CDR3 comprises 14 residues. Unmatched junction bases numbered 7, after V lost 4 bases and J lost 5 bases. Germline V gene data show CDR1 as MGHRA and CDR2 as YSYEKL.

The chain carries TRBV9 and TRBJ2-6, with TRBD2 as a possible D gene (5 bases). The CDR3 is 17 residues long. V lost 0 bases to trimming and J lost 0 bases, with 10 bases between them. CDR1 and CDR2 from the germline V gene are SGDLS and YYNGEE. The CDR3 sequence is CASSVEAGGSGANVLTF. CDR3 sequence (DNA): TGTGCCAGCAGCGTAGAGGCAGGAGGCTCTGGGGCCAACGTCCTGACTTTC.

V usage is TRBV18 and J usage is TRBJ1-4; TRBD1 might be the D (5 bases). In germline, CDR1 is KGHSH, CDR2 LQKENI. The CDR3 covers 19 residues. V shed 1 base and J shed 8 bases, with 26 bases lying between them. The DNA of the CDR3 is TGTGCCAGCTCACCACAGAGGGGCCCATCGCGGGGGGTGCAAGAAAAACTGTTTTTT. Its protein is CASSPQRGPSRGVQEKLFF.

CDR3 sequence reads: CASSLVGGVVAFF. The CDR3 DNA is TGCGCCAGCAGCTTAGTTGGGGGCGTGGTGGCTTTCTTT. The J gene is TRBJ1-1, the V gene TRBV5-1; weak D call: TRBD1 (6 bases). Germline V gene lookup returns CDR1 SGHRS and CDR2 YFSETQ. CDR3 length: 13 residues. With 2 bases removed from V and 11 bases from J, the gap between germline ends came to 16 bases.

This rearrangement joins TRBV7-2 to TRBJ2-7; D may be TRBD2 (6 bases). The CDR3 is made up of 15 amino acids. Trimming stripped 5 bases from V and 5 bases from J, with 19 bases between. The germline gives CDR1 SGHTA, CDR2 FQGNSA. The CDR3, as DNA: TGTGCCAGCAGCCCCGGCGGCCTAGCGCGGCACGAGCAGTACTTC. It codes for CASSPGGLARHEQYF.

This rearrangement joins TRBV5-4 to TRBJ2-1; 7 bases map to TRBD2. The CDR3 spans 15 residues. CDR1 and CDR2 from the germline V gene are SGHNT and YYREEE (reference sequence). Germline trimming cut 0 bases from V and 5 bases from J; bases unmatched to any gene: 5. The CDR3 sequence is CASSLAGTIHNEQFF. CDR3 DNA: TGTGCCAGCAGCTTGGCGGGGACTATACACAATGAGCAGTTCTTC.

The chain links TRBV5-6 to TRBJ2-7; TRBD2 aligns across 7 bases. The CDR3 consists of 15 residues. Looked up from germline, CDR1 is SGHDT and CDR2 is YYEEEE. Losses at the gene ends were 0 bases for V and 3 bases for J; bases not matched to a gene: 6. The CDR3 nucleotides are TGTGCCAGCAGCTTGGTTCCGCGGGGGAGCTACGAGCAGTACTTC. As protein: CASSLVPRGSYEQYF.

CDR3 sequence reads: CASQTGVYEQYF. The CDR3 DNA sequence: TGTGCCAGCCAGACAGGGGTATACGAGCAGTACTTC. The V call is TRBV28, the J call TRBJ2-7, with 8 bases aligning to TRBD1. J was trimmed by 4 bases and V by 8 bases; bases with no gene match: 4. Germline-derived CDR1 and CDR2 are MDHEN and SYDVKM. The CDR3 runs to 12 residues.

The chain's CDR3 is CASSLQDSGNTIYF. CDR3 bases: TGTGCCAGCAGCTTGCAGGACTCTGGAAACACCATATATTTT. This rearrangement joins TRBV5-4 to TRBJ1-3; the D is unclear. Germline loops: CDR1 SGHNT, CDR2 YYREEE (reference sequence). Trimming pared 1 base from V and 0 bases from J, leaving 5 bases between. The CDR3 is made up of 14 amino acids.

V gene TRBV5-6 combines with J gene TRBJ2-7; 8 bases are shared with TRBD2. Germline V gene lookup returns CDR1 SGHDT and CDR2 YYEEEE. V lost 1 base to trimming and J lost 2 bases; unmatched junction nucleotides: 5. The CDR3 extends over 15 amino acids. CDR3 protein: CASSLFSGKAYEQYF. The CDR3 DNA reads as TGTGCCAGCAGCTTGTTTAGCGGGAAAGCCTACGAGCAGTACTTC.

This chain links TRBV6-5 with TRBJ1-5, with 7 bases aligning to TRBD1. Looked up from germline, CDR1 is MNHEY and CDR2 is SVGAGI. Losses at the gene ends were 6 bases for V and 6 bases for J; bases not matched to a gene: 5. The CDR3 runs to 13 residues. The CDR3 bases are TGTGCCAGCAGCACAGGGGTTTTTCAGCCCCAGCATTTT. This codes for CASSTGVFQPQHF.

V and J are TRBV18 and TRBJ2-2; a weak D match, TRBD1 (6 bases). The CDR3 is 17 amino acids. The V end was cut by 3 bases, the J end by 0 bases, with 14 bases between. Germline V gene data show CDR1 as KGHSH and CDR2 as LQKENI. CDR3 sequence: CASSPLIGTPNTGELFF. Here the CDR3 DNA reads TGTGCCAGCTCACCTCTAATCGGGACACCGAACACCGGGGAGCTGTTTTTT. Full variable domain (remainder filled in from reference TRBV18 and TRBJ2-2): NAGVMQNPRHLVRRRGQEARLRCSPMKGHSHVYWYRQLPEEGLKFMVYLQKENIIDESGMPKERFSAEFPKEGPSILRIQQVVRGDSAAYFCASSPLIGTPNTGELFFGEGSRLTVL.

The V call is TRBV9, the J call TRBJ2-1; 7 nucleotides match TRBD2. Germline V gene data show CDR1 as SGDLS and CDR2 as YYNGEE. The J segment lost 0 bases and the V segment lost 4 bases, leaving 16 bases of the junction unmatched. CDR3 length: 19 residues. CDR3 bases: TGTGCCAGCAGCTCAAGCGGGGTAGCCGGCCTTGGCTCCTACAATGAGCAGTTCTTC. Translated, it gives CASSSSGVAGLGSYNEQFF.

The rearrangement links TRBV7-8 to TRBJ2-5, with TRBD2 identical over 12 bases. V lost 1 base, J lost 5 bases, and 8 bases stayed unmatched. This CDR3 is built from 17 residues. CDR1 and CDR2 from the germline V gene are SGHVS and FQNEAQ. CDR3 sequence (DNA): TGTGCCAGCAGCTTAGTTACTAGCGGGAGGACCAGGGAGACCCAGTACTTC. Translating gives CASSLVTSGRTRETQYF.

The sample holds one count of this clone. The V call is TRBV2, the J call TRBJ2-3; D is uncertain. The CDR3 runs 12 residues. CDR1 and CDR2 from the germline V gene are SNHLY and FYNNEI. V was cut by 5 bases and J by 6 bases, with 9 bases left in between. This chain's CDR3 is CASSISPDTQYF. The CDR3 DNA reads TGTGCCAGCAGTATCTCCCCGGATACGCAGTATTTT.

The rearrangement uses TRBV25-1 and TRBJ2-1; 8 nucleotides line up with TRBD1. Germline V CDR1 and CDR2: MGHDK, SYGVNS. V was clipped by 3 bases and J by 7 bases; unmatched bases: 8. The CDR3 extends over 15 amino acids. The CDR3 DNA follows: TGTGCCAGCAGTGATGTTCAGGGGGCTTGGAATGAGCAGTTCTTC. Translated: CASSDVQGAWNEQFF.

This chain links TRBV2 with TRBJ1-3; D might be TRBD1 (5 bases). Germline loops: CDR1 SNHLY, CDR2 FYNNEI. This CDR3 has 14 residues. The V gene lost 6 bases and the J gene lost 2 bases, with 11 bases spanning the gap. The CDR3 sequence: CASRPQGPGNTIYF. CDR3 nucleotide sequence: TGTGCCAGCAGACCCCAGGGTCCTGGAAACACCATATATTTT. Based on the CDR3 plus reference TRBV2 and TRBJ1-3, the full variable domain is EPEVTQTPSHQVTQMGQEVILRCVPISNHLYFYWYRQILGQKVEFLVSFYNNEISEKSEIFDDQFSVERPDGSNFTLKIRSTKLEDSAMYFCASRPQGPGNTIYFGEGSWLTVV.

With regard to this clone: The same CDR3 also results from other DNA sequences found in this sample. The V and J genes are TRBV6-6 and TRBJ2-7; D not resolved. Germline-derived CDR1 and CDR2 are MNHNY and SVGAGI (reference sequence). This CDR3 has 12 residues. V lost 2 bases, J lost 3 bases, and 5 bases lay in between. The CDR3 DNA sequence: TGTGCCAGCAGTTACAGCAACTACGAGCAGTACTTC. Protein sequence: CASSYSNYEQYF.

The rearrangement links TRBV7-6 to TRBJ2-6; 11 bases map to TRBD1. Germline V gene sequence: CDR1 SGHVS, CDR2 FNYEAQ. V was pared by 6 bases and J by 3 bases, with 10 bases of the junction left unmatched. The CDR3 covers 18 residues. CDR3 coding DNA: TGTGCCAGCAGTTCCGCGGGACAGGGGGTGTTTGGGGCCAACGTCCTGACTTTC. Translated: CASSSAGQGVFGANVLTF.

The V gene is TRBV5-6, the J gene TRBJ1-5; no definite D call. CDR3 length: 16 residues. CDR1 SGHDT and CDR2 YYEEEE come from the germline V gene. V shed 3 bases and J shed 2 bases, with 15 bases lying between them. In DNA form, the CDR3 reads TGTGCCAGCAGCTCCACACACACCCGAGGCAATCAGCCCCAGCATTTT. It is translated as CASSSTHTRGNQPQHF.

The CDR3 coding sequence is TGTGCCAGCAGTATAGCTGGGAGGGCCTATAGCAATCAGCCCCAGCATTTT. It specifies CASSIAGRAYSNQPQHF. This chain links TRBV28 with TRBJ1-5; no clear D. The V gene lost 5 bases and the J gene lost 0 bases, with 17 bases spanning the gap. CDR3 size: 17 residues. From germline, CDR1 is MDHEN and CDR2 SYDVKM.

V is TRBV19 and J is TRBJ2-3, with 7 positions matching TRBD1. V shed 3 bases, J shed 1 base, and the junction held 4 bases outside the gene matches. Germline V gene data show CDR1 as LNHDA and CDR2 as SQIVND (reference sequence). CDR3 size: 15 residues. The CDR3 protein is CASSIFGQGTDTQYF. DNA for the CDR3: TGTGCCAGTAGTATTTTCGGACAGGGCACAGATACGCAGTATTTT.